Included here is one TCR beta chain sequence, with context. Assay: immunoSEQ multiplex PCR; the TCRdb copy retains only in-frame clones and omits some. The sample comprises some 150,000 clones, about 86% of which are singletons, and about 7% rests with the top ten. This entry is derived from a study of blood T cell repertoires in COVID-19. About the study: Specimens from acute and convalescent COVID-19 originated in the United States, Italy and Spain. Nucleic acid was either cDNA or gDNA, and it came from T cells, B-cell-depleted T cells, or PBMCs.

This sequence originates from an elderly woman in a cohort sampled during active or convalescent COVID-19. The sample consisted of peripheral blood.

As DNA, the CDR3 is TGTGCCAGCAGCTTACAAGGAGGTACTGAAGCTTTCTTT. Its protein product is CASSLQGGTEAFF. The rearrangement uses TRBV5-4 and TRBJ1-1; the D is unclear. Trimming took 2 bases from V and 5 from J, leaving 10 bases between them. Per the germline V gene, CDR1 is SGHNT and CDR2 is YYREEE (reference sequence). This CDR3 contains 13 residues.